The 31 T cell receptor beta chains presented below share a single source sample, sequenced in a study of blood T cell repertoires in COVID-19. The assay was immunoSEQ multiplex PCR, and TCRdb's table has in-frame clones only and misses some. The table records under 300,000 clones, roughly 83% of them present only once. What was sequenced was peripheral blood. These receptors came from a man older than 75 with acute or convalescent COVID-19.

This chain connects TRBV6-2 or TRBV6-3 to TRBJ2-1, with 7 bases that match TRBD1. The CDR3 loop spans 17 amino acids. V was clipped by 5 bases and J by 3 bases; unmatched bases: 13. Germline assignment: CDR1 MNHEY and CDR2 SVGEGT. Written as DNA, the CDR3 is TGTGCCAGCAGTCCGCCAAAGACAGGGATATACTACAATGAGCAGTTCTTC. Translated, it gives CASSPPKTGIYYNEQFF.

The V gene is TRBV7-2, the J gene TRBJ2-7, with D uncertain. V lost 1 base and J 3 bases, leaving 13 bases between the germline ends. The CDR3 runs 15 residues. Per germline, CDR1 SGHTA and CDR2 FQGNSA. The CDR3 loop reads CASSLESGTNYEQYF. Here the CDR3 DNA reads TGTGCCAGCAGCTTAGAGTCTGGAACTAACTACGAGCAGTACTTC.

The chain couples TRBV6-5 to TRBJ1-1, with 7 positions matching TRBD1. The J segment lost 7 bases and the V segment lost 10 bases, leaving 12 bases of the junction unmatched. The length of the CDR3 is 13 residues. Germline CDR1 reads MNHEY; CDR2 reads SVGAGI. The CDR3 nucleotides read TGTGCCACCCCCGGGCGGGACAGTGTTGAAGCTTTCTTT. Protein: CATPGRDSVEAFF.

The V gene is TRBV24-1, the J gene TRBJ1-4; the match to TRBD1 covers 11 bases. The germline CDR1 and CDR2 sequences are KGHDR and SFDVKD. This CDR3 region has 14 residues. The V gene end was trimmed by 9 bases and the J gene end by 8 bases; junction bases not matched to a gene: 7. The CDR3: CATRDRTGGEKLFF. The CDR3 nucleotides read TGTGCCACCCGCGACCGGACAGGGGGCGAAAAACTGTTTTTT.

This chain uses TRBV5-5 with TRBJ2-7; D is possibly TRBD1 (5 bases). Germline V gene sequence: CDR1 SGHKS, CDR2 YYEKEE (reference sequence). The CDR3 loop spans 14 amino acids. Trimming removed 0 bases at V and 2 bases at J, with 9 bases between. The CDR3 sequence is CASSLGGRAYEQYF. The CDR3 coding sequence is TGTGCCAGCAGCTTGGGGGGCAGGGCCTACGAGCAGTACTTC.

CDR3 region: CASRGGRDRGANSPLHF. The DNA of the CDR3 is TGTGCCAGCAGGGGGGGCCGGGACAGGGGTGCTAATTCACCCCTCCACTTT. The chain combines TRBV4-2 with TRBJ1-6; 10 bases match TRBD1. Germline loops: CDR1 LGHNA, CDR2 YNFKEQ. J was trimmed by 6 bases and V by 6 bases; bases with no gene match: 11. The CDR3 spans 17 residues.

The J gene is TRBJ2-2, the V gene TRBV3-1 (or the pseudogene TRBV3-2), with D maybe TRBD1 (5 bases). Trimming took 2 bases from V and 2 from J, leaving 12 bases between them. Germline-derived CDR1 and CDR2 are LGHDT and YNNKEL (reference sequence). The CDR3 runs to 16 residues. CDR3 sequence (DNA): TGTGCCAGCAGCCAATCAGACAGACGAAACACCGGGGAGCTGTTTTTT. Translation gives CASSQSDRRNTGELFF.

The V and J genes are TRBV5-4 and TRBJ1-1, with TRBD1 matching over 10 bases. The trim removed 4 bases at V and 1 base at J, leaving 4 bases unmatched. CDR3 length: 15 residues. Germline CDR1 is SGHNT and CDR2 is YYREEE (reference sequence). CDR3 sequence reads: CASSQGQGRNTEAFF. CDR3 nucleotide sequence: TGTGCCAGCAGCCAGGGACAGGGGAGGAACACTGAAGCTTTCTTT.

The chain links TRBV6-5 to TRBJ2-7, with D maybe TRBD2 (7 bases). The CDR3 covers 14 residues. V dropped 5 bases and J dropped 2 bases, with 13 bases sitting between them. CDR1 and CDR2 from the germline V gene are MNHEY and SVGAGI. This CDR3 reads CASSTRGGPYEQYF. The CDR3, as DNA: TGTGCCAGCAGTACGAGGGGGGGACCCTACGAGCAGTACTTC.

The gene calls are TRBV6-1 and TRBJ1-5; TRBD1 aligns across 7 bases. The CDR3 is made up of 18 amino acids. Germline V gene lookup returns CDR1 MNHNS and CDR2 SASEGT. The junction had 13 bases not matched to a gene; V was cut back by 4 bases and J by 1 base. The CDR3 nucleotides read TGTGCCAGCAGTGGGGCGAGGGGTGGGACAGAGAGCAATCAGCCCCAGCATTTT. It specifies CASSGARGGTESNQPQHF.

The chain couples TRBV10-3 to TRBJ1-4; D uncertain. The V end was cut by 7 bases, the J end by 7 bases, with 13 bases between. Germline V CDR1 and CDR2: ENHRY, SYGVKD. The CDR3 is made up of 13 amino acids. CDR3 bases: TGTGCCATCAAGGAGGGCGAGGGTGAAAAACTGTTTTTT. Its translation: CAIKEGEGEKLFF.

This chain joins TRBV28 and TRBJ2-7; the match to TRBD1 covers 9 bases. V trimming: 6 bases; J trimming: 2 bases; junction bases outside the gene matches: 8. Germline CDR1 MDHEN, CDR2 SYDVKM. This CDR3 comprises 15 residues. The CDR3 loop is CASSTPGQGTYEQYF. The CDR3 coding sequence is TGTGCCAGCAGCACCCCGGGACAGGGTACCTACGAGCAGTACTTC.

The chain is built from TRBV6-2 or TRBV6-3 and TRBJ1-1; TRBD1 agrees at 7 bases. V was clipped by 4 bases and J by 1 base; unmatched bases: 3. Germline lookup yields CDR1 MNHEY and CDR2 SVGEGT. CDR3 size: 14 residues. The CDR3 sequence: CASSSGGSNTEAFF. CDR3 DNA sequence: TGTGCCAGCAGTTCAGGGGGATCGAACACTGAAGCTTTCTTT.

The rearrangement joins TRBV19 to TRBJ1-3; D is unresolved. Looked up from germline, CDR1 is LNHDA and CDR2 is SQIVND (reference sequence). The CDR3 loop spans 15 amino acids. Trimming left V 1 base short and J 0 bases short, with 7 bases between. CDR3 sequence (DNA): TGTGCCAGTAGTATAGGACTGCGCTCTGGAAACACCATATATTTT. It translates to CASSIGLRSGNTIYF.

V is TRBV3-1 (or the pseudogene TRBV3-2) and J is TRBJ2-7; D unresolved. Germline V gives CDR1 LGHDT, CDR2 YNNKEL (reference sequence). The CDR3 is 11 residues long. The V end was cut by 7 bases, the J end by 6 bases, with 10 bases between. The CDR3 bases are TGTGCCAGCAACTCAGGTTTCGAGCAGTACTTC. Encoded protein: CASNSGFEQYF.

CDR3 region: CASSQEGRLGAFF. CDR3 sequence (DNA): TGTGCCAGCAGCCAAGAGGGGCGTCTCGGAGCTTTCTTT. This chain links TRBV3-1 (or the pseudogene TRBV3-2) with TRBJ1-1; D perhaps matches TRBD1 (5 bases). Trimming pared 0 bases from V and 10 bases from J, leaving 12 bases between. There are 13 residues in the CDR3. Germline-derived CDR1 and CDR2 are LGHDT and YNNKEL (reference sequence).

V gene TRBV6-5 combines with J gene TRBJ1-3, with 9 bases aligning to TRBD1. CDR3 length: 16 residues. The germline CDR1 and CDR2 sequences are MNHEY and SVGAGI. With V trimmed by 0 bases and J by 4 bases, 4 bases remained unmatched. CDR3 nucleotides: TGTGCCAGCAGTTACTCGGGGACAGGGTCCGGAAACACCATATATTTT. It encodes CASSYSGTGSGNTIYF.

The chain couples TRBV7-8 to TRBJ2-1; TRBD2 agrees at 10 bases. The J segment lost 4 bases and the V segment lost 5 bases, leaving 8 bases of the junction unmatched. Germline V lookup: CDR1 SGHVS, CDR2 FQNEAQ. The CDR3 has 16 residues. CDR3 residues: CASSTTGTSAYNEQFF. CDR3 nucleotides: TGTGCCAGCAGCACAACCGGGACTAGCGCGTACAATGAGCAGTTCTTC.

The chain links TRBV19 to TRBJ1-5; 9 nucleotides align to TRBD1. J gave up 7 bases and V 6 bases, and 10 bases lay outside the gene matches. The germline CDR1 and CDR2 sequences are LNHDA and SQIVND (reference sequence). The length of the CDR3 is 15 residues. The CDR3 bases are TGTGCCAGTAGGGTTGGCGGGACAGGGAACCAGCCCCAGCATTTT. Translating it yields CASRVGGTGNQPQHF.

This chain connects TRBV4-3 to TRBJ1-3; D remains unclear. Germline CDR1 is LGHNA and CDR2 is YSLEER. The CDR3 loop spans 15 amino acids. V dropped 1 base and J dropped 2 bases, with 9 bases sitting between them. The CDR3 region has the DNA TGCGCCAGCAGCCAAGGTAGAAGCGCTGGAAACACCATATATTTT. Translation: CASSQGRSAGNTIYF.

V is TRBV24-1 and J is TRBJ2-2; D uncertain. V was cut by 4 bases and J by 0 bases, with 8 bases left in between. Germline lookup yields CDR1 KGHDR and CDR2 SFDVKD. This CDR3 is 15 amino acids long. CDR3 DNA sequence: TGTGCCACCAGTGACTGGCAAACGAACACCGGGGAGCTGTTTTTT. Amino acid sequence: CATSDWQTNTGELFF.

The chain links TRBV5-1 to TRBJ2-3; possibly TRBD2 for D (6 bases). The CDR3 spans 15 residues. V lost 7 bases, J lost 4 bases, and 19 bases lay in between. In germline, CDR1 is SGHRS, CDR2 YFSETQ. CDR3 sequence reads: CASGRSGSGADTQYF. Here the CDR3 DNA reads TGCGCCAGCGGGAGGAGCGGGTCGGGTGCAGATACGCAGTATTTT.

This clone appeared a single time. The V gene is TRBV7-2, the J gene TRBJ1-5; no definite D call. Germline V lookup: CDR1 SGHTA, CDR2 FQGNSA. Between the trimmed V and J ends, which lost 5 bases and 2 bases, there was a span of 13 bases. This CDR3 has 15 amino acids. CDR3 DNA: TGTGCCAGCAGCCCGGCACACGGGGGCAATCAGCCCCAGCATTTT. Translation: CASSPAHGGNQPQHF.

The V gene is TRBV29-1, the J gene TRBJ2-5; D not resolved. Trimming pared 3 bases from V and 5 bases from J, leaving 7 bases between. The CDR3 consists of 11 residues. Germline V gene lookup returns CDR1 SQVTM and CDR2 ANQGSEA. The CDR3 sequence is CSVDLIETQYF. CDR3 nucleotides: TGCAGCGTTGACTTAATTGAGACCCAGTACTTC.

The genes are TRBV5-6 and TRBJ2-1; possibly TRBD2 for D (5 bases). This CDR3 region has 15 residues. The ends were cut back, 7 bases at V and 1 base at J, with 15 bases in the middle. Germline V lookup: CDR1 SGHDT, CDR2 YYEEEE. CDR3 sequence: CASSRTSGSYNEQFF. The CDR3 DNA reads TGTGCCAGCTCTAGAACCTCGGGGTCCTACAATGAGCAGTTCTTC.

V gene TRBV6-2 or TRBV6-3 combines with J gene TRBJ2-6; a possible D gene is TRBD2 (6 bases). The V gene's germline CDR1 is MNHEY and CDR2 SVGEGT. This CDR3 contains 16 residues. V was cut by 2 bases and J by 2 bases, with 10 bases left in between. CDR3 sequence: CASSYMGGAGANVLTF. The CDR3 nucleotides read TGTGCCAGCAGTTACATGGGGGGTGCTGGGGCCAACGTCCTGACTTTC.

CDR3 sequence reads: CASGEWSGSYNEQFF. The CDR3 DNA sequence: TGCGCCAGCGGTGAGTGGTCGGGTTCCTACAATGAGCAGTTCTTC. The chain recombines TRBV5-1 with TRBJ2-1; D gene uncertain. Per germline, CDR1 SGHRS and CDR2 YFSETQ. Deletions cut 7 bases from V and 1 base from J, with 15 bases between. This CDR3 contains 15 residues.

The rearrangement uses TRBV4-1 and TRBJ2-2; unclear D gene. The CDR3 length is 15 residues. Trimming stripped 0 bases from V and 0 bases from J, with 5 bases between. Germline CDR1 reads MGHRA; CDR2 reads YSYEKL. In DNA form, the CDR3 reads TGCGCCAGCAGCCAAGACAGGTCGAACACCGGGGAGCTGTTTTTT. Translation: CASSQDRSNTGELFF.

This clone has just one count. The chain combines TRBV2 with TRBJ2-1, with a weak D call TRBD2 (6 bases). The CDR3 totals 13 residues. Trimming pared 5 bases from V and 12 bases from J, leaving 17 bases between. Germline lookup yields CDR1 SNHLY and CDR2 FYNNEI. In nucleotides, the CDR3 is TGTGCCAGCAGTTTCGACCGGGGGTTGGGGCAGTTCTTC. Protein: CASSFDRGLGQFF.

The rearrangement links TRBV5-1 to TRBJ1-2; no clear D. V was pared by 3 bases and J by 8 bases, with 17 bases between. Germline CDR1 and CDR2: SGHRS and YFSETQ. The CDR3 runs 14 residues. CDR3 in amino acids: CASSSSWGEEGYTF. The CDR3 DNA is TGCGCCAGCAGCTCCTCTTGGGGAGAAGAGGGCTACACCTTC.

The chain carries TRBV4-2 and TRBJ2-3; 7 bases fit TRBD2. Germline-derived CDR1 and CDR2 are LGHNA and YNFKEQ. This CDR3 has 18 residues. Germline trimming cut 4 bases from V and 6 bases from J; bases unmatched to any gene: 19. CDR3 coding DNA: TGTGCCAGCAGCCCTAGGCAGTCTAGCGGACCGAAGGAGGATACGCAGTATTTT. It translates to CASSPRQSSGPKEDTQYF.